This T cell receptor beta chain was obtained from a study of T cells in Graves' hyperthyroidism and ophthalmopathy. Amplified TCR beta CDR3 regions came from RNA transcripts. The HTBI primer set served for first-round RT-PCR of the TCR CDR3. In TCRdb, the multiplex PCR reads were re-called with MiXCR into one record per CDR3 protein. The repertoire consists of fewer than 800,000 distinct CDR3 sequences, with 16% occurring once and the leading ten covering around 8%. Each 10 ml fresh peripheral blood draw supplied the PBMCs. This clonotype was obtained from a man aged 18 to 29 with Graves' hyperthyroidism. Sequenced sample: blood.

The CDR3 DNA is TGTGCCAGCAGCTTATCGGGAATAAATGACTATGGCTACACCTTC. It translates to CASSLSGINDYGYTF. The V and J genes are TRBV3-1 and TRBJ1-2; D unclear. CDR1 is LGHDT, CDR2 YNNKEL, per germline (reference sequence). CDR3 size: 15 residues. Trimming took off 5 bases at V and 3 bases at J, with 16 bases between the two ends. Full variable domain (missing parts from reference TRBV3-1 and TRBJ1-2): DTAVSQTPKYLVTQMGNDKSIKCEQNLGHDTMYWYKQDSKKFLKIMFSYNNKELIINETVPNRFSPKSPDKAHLNLHINSLELGDSAVYFCASSLSGINDYGYTFGSGTRLTVV.